Given below is one T cell receptor (beta chain) in context. Its antigen is unidentified. The V gene's germline CDR1 is SGDLS and CDR2 YYNGEE. The CDR3 consists of 14 residues. The V and J ends lost 3 bases and 7 bases, in that order; junction bases with no gene match: 5. The sample is drawn from a study of siplizumab effects on memory and regulatory T cells. The assay looked at approximately 10^5 TCR templates in each sample. Only in-frame clones appear in the TCRdb table, and some are missing; sequencing was by immunoSEQ multiplex PCR. The table shows fewer than 120,000 clones, with 92% occurring only once. Study findings and constraints: Mappable alloreactive CD4+ clones averaged approximately 67% Treg-derived with siplizumab versus 26.9% in controls. Mapping to unstimulated subsets was achieved for only a minor fraction of alloreactive clones.

The rearrangement links TRBV9 to TRBJ2-4; TRBD1 aligns across 9 bases. This TCR was recovered from a human donor in good health. The sample was CD4+ T cells sorted from blood. The chain's CDR3 is CASSANRGQNIQYF. Here the CDR3 DNA reads TGTGCCAGCAGCGCCAACAGGGGGCAGAACATTCAGTACTTC.